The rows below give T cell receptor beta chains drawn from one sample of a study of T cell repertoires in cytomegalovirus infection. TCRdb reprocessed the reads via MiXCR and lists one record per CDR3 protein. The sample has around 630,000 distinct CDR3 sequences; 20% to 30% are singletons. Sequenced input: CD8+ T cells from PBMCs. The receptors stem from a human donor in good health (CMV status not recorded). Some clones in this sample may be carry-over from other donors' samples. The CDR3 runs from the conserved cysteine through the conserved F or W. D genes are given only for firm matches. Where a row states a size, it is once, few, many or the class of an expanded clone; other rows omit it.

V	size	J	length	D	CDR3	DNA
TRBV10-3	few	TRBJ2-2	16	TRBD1	CAISESGTENTGELFF	TGTGCCATCAGTGAGTCGGGGACAGAGAACACCGGGGAGCTGTTTTTT
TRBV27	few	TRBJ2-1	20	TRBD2	CASSLAPAGDLKFSYNEQFF	TGTGCCAGCAGTTTAGCCCCAGCGGGGGACCTTAAATTCTCCTACAATGAGCAGTTCTTC
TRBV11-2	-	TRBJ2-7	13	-	CASSQTREYEQYF	TGTGCCAGCAGTCAGACTAGGGAGTACGAGCAGTACTTC
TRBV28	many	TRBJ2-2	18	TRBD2	CASSSRGLAGVITGELFF	TGTGCCAGCAGTTCAAGGGGACTAGCGGGGGTAATCACCGGGGAGCTGTTTTTT
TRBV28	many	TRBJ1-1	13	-	CASSLGADTEAFF	TGTGCCAGCAGTCTAGGGGCGGACACTGAAGCTTTCTTT
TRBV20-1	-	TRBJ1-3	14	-	CSARERGLGNTIYF	TGCAGTGCTAGAGAACGGGGTTTAGGAAACACCATATATTTT
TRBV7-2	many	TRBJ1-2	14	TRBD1	CASSTTGGGYGYTF	TGTGCCAGCAGCACGACAGGGGGAGGCTATGGCTACACCTTC
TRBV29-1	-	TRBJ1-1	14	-	CSVEVAREGPEAFF	TGCAGCGTTGAAGTAGCGAGGGAAGGCCCTGAAGCTTTCTTT
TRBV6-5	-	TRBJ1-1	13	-	CASTPGRNTEAFF	TGTGCCAGCACCCCGGGGAGGAATACTGAAGCTTTCTTT
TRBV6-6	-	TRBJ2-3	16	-	CASSYPTGSGTDTQYF	TGTGCCAGCAGTTACCCTACAGGGTCTGGGACAGATACGCAGTATTTT